This T cell receptor beta chain is drawn from a study of cytomegalovirus exposure and HLA in healthy donors. Study-level results: Later, an analysis found that TCR clusters from the first cohort tended to co-occur in the 120 or so validation repertoires. Listed as cytomegalovirus-associated were 150 to 200 TCR beta chains.

Trimming shortened V by 0 bases and J by 3 bases, and 11 bases separated the two germline ends. Germline loops: CDR1 SGHTA, CDR2 FQGNSA. CDR3 length equals 16 residues. A note on this clone: Its matching antigen is unknown.

Libraries were prepared by immunoSEQ multiplex PCR; TCRdb keeps only in-frame clonotypes and omits some of them. The table shows tens of thousands of clones, with just over 85% occurring only once. This TCR derives from a woman in her thirties in good health and CMV-seronegative. Source material: PBMCs. This chain joins TRBV7-2 and TRBJ2-2, with D tentatively TRBD1 (5 bases). The CDR3 reads CASSLAPRVDTGELFF. CDR3 sequence (DNA): TGTGCCAGCAGCTTAGCCCCCAGGGTAGACACCGGGGAGCTGTTTTTT. The whole variable domain, remainder taken from reference TRBV7-2 and TRBJ2-2, is GAGVSQSPSNKVTEKGKDVELRCDPISGHTALYWYRQSLGQGLEFLIYFQGNSAPDKSGLPSDRFSAERTGGSVSTLTIQRTQQEDSAVYLCASSLAPRVDTGELFFGEGSRLTVL.